These 16 T cell receptor beta chains were all obtained from the same sample, sequenced in a study of CD4+ T cells in melanoma (dated by TCRdb to between 2021 and 2024). Library preparation used the immunoSEQ multiplex PCR assay. This is the immuneACCESS table as TCRdb keeps it, with only in-frame sequences that have V and J called. A part of the clones is gone; compared with another copy, unresolved V genes explain less than half, and the rest is unexplained. The sample profile shows under 5,500 clones; about 63% of them were found once. The ten largest make up approximately 30% of the sample. The source material was cells from a culture (not recorded whether cultured in vitro). Receptors were obtained from a human donor with melanoma.

This clone was seen only a few times. V gene TRBV5-1 combines with J gene TRBJ2-7; maybe TRBD1 (5 bases). Trimming took 1 base from V and 4 from J, leaving 9 bases between them. Germline V lookup: CDR1 SGHRS, CDR2 YFSETQ. The CDR3 is made up of 13 amino acids. CDR3 sequence reads: CASSLQGSYEQYF. The CDR3 DNA follows: TGCGCCAGCAGCTTGCAGGGTTCTTACGAGCAGTACTTC.

This clone was recorded a few times. The CDR3 protein is CAWSLMGTGELFF. CDR3 DNA sequence: TGTGCCTGGAGCCTTATGGGGACCGGGGAGCTGTTTTTT. V is TRBV30 and J is TRBJ2-2; the D is unclear. V lost 3 bases to trimming and J lost 5 bases, with 10 bases between them. The CDR3 loop spans 13 amino acids. Germline V CDR1 and CDR2: GTSNPN, SVGIG (reference sequence).

This clone ranks as medium-sized. The chain joins TRBV7-2 to TRBJ1-6, with D maybe TRBD1 (5 bases). The CDR3 is 12 amino acids. Germline loops: CDR1 SGHTA, CDR2 FQGNSA. V dropped 2 bases and J dropped 12 bases, with 8 bases sitting between them. Here the CDR3 reads CASSLWGVPLHF. The CDR3 DNA reads TGTGCCAGCAGCTTATGGGGGGTACCCCTCCACTTT.

The chain is built from TRBV5-1 and TRBJ1-2; no reliable D call. Germline V gives CDR1 SGHRS, CDR2 YFSETQ. Trimming pared 0 bases from V and 4 bases from J, leaving 7 bases between. This CDR3 contains 13 residues. The CDR3 is CASSLETAYGYTF. The CDR3 nucleotides are TGCGCCAGCAGCTTGGAAACAGCCTATGGCTACACCTTC.

The chain carries TRBV18 and TRBJ2-3, with D hard to call. Per germline, CDR1 KGHSH and CDR2 LQKENI. The CDR3 consists of 13 residues. The germline V and J ends were trimmed by 3 bases and 3 bases, with 7 bases remaining between them. The CDR3 sequence is CASSPTQTDTQYF. The CDR3 DNA sequence: TGTGCCAGCTCACCGACCCAGACAGATACGCAGTATTTT.

The chain combines TRBV5-1 with TRBJ1-6, with D unresolved. Germline CDR1 SGHRS, CDR2 YFSETQ. The CDR3 consists of 14 residues. The ends were cut back, 4 bases at V and 16 bases at J, with 21 bases in the middle. The CDR3: CASSLYSNTGSLHF. The CDR3 bases are TGCGCCAGCAGCCTCTATTCAAACACTGGATCACTCCACTTT.

This clone was picked up a small number of times. The J gene is TRBJ1-3, the V gene TRBV11-2; no definite D call. Trimming removed 6 bases from V and 1 base from J, with 10 bases in between. This CDR3 region has 14 residues. Germline V gives CDR1 SGHAT, CDR2 FQNNGV. The CDR3 DNA sequence: TGTGCCAGCAGGACTACCGGGTCTGGAAACACCATATATTTT. This encodes CASRTTGSGNTIYF.

The chain has TRBV5-5 and TRBJ2-5; no clear D gene. CDR3 length equals 15 residues. CDR1 is SGHKS, CDR2 YYEKEE, per germline (reference sequence). Trimming took off 4 bases at V and 5 bases at J, with 18 bases between the two ends. The CDR3 DNA reads as TGTGCCAGCAGCAAGGGCCGCCCAAGCAGGGAGACCCAGTACTTC. Its protein product is CASSKGRPSRETQYF.

The chain is built from TRBV6-5 and TRBJ1-4; 7 bases are a match to TRBD1. V lost 4 bases, J lost 10 bases, and 9 bases stayed unmatched. The CDR3 consists of 14 residues. CDR1 and CDR2 (germline): MNHEY, SVGAGI. The chain's CDR3 is CASSFAGGSGKLFF. The CDR3, as DNA: TGTGCCAGCAGTTTCGCAGGGGGTTCGGGAAAACTGTTTTTT.

The chain uses TRBV7-9 and TRBJ2-5; no reliable D call. Between the trimmed V and J ends, which lost 8 bases and 2 bases, there was a span of 6 bases. This CDR3 has 11 amino acids. Germline loops: CDR1 SEHNR, CDR2 FQNEAQ (reference sequence). The CDR3 nucleotides are TGTGCCAGCCAGCTTCAAGAGACCCAGTACTTC. This translates into CASQLQETQYF.

In its sample, this clone was seen a few times. The V call is TRBV30, the J call TRBJ2-7; 9 positions agree with TRBD1. V gave up 8 bases and J gave up 3 bases; unmatched junction bases: 5. Germline V gene sequence: CDR1 GTSNPN, CDR2 SVGIG (reference sequence). There are 12 residues in the CDR3. This CDR3 is CAHQGQGYEQYF. In DNA form, the CDR3 reads TGTGCCCACCAGGGACAGGGCTACGAGCAGTACTTC.

This clone showed up just a few times. J is TRBJ1-1 and V is TRBV29-1; TRBD1 aligns across 8 bases. V lost 4 bases to trimming and J lost 3 bases; unmatched junction nucleotides: 4. This CDR3 region has 13 residues. CDR1 and CDR2 (germline): SQVTM, ANQGSEA. CDR3 in amino acids: CSVGDRGDTEAFF. For the CDR3, the DNA is TGCAGCGTTGGAGACAGGGGAGACACTGAAGCTTTCTTT.

V is TRBV3-1 (or the pseudogene TRBV3-2) and J is TRBJ1-5; TRBD1 aligns across 10 bases. Germline CDR1 LGHDT, CDR2 YNNKEL (reference sequence). The CDR3 has 15 residues. V lost 1 base to trimming and J lost 5 bases; unmatched junction nucleotides: 2. The CDR3: CASSQGDRGDQPQHF. Written as DNA, the CDR3 is TGTGCCAGCAGCCAAGGGGACAGGGGTGATCAGCCCCAGCATTTT.

J is TRBJ1-4 and V is TRBV27, with D perhaps matching TRBD1 (5 bases). Trimming stripped 4 bases from V and 8 bases from J, with 14 bases between. The CDR3 runs 14 residues. Germline V gene lookup returns CDR1 MNHEY and CDR2 SMNVEV (reference sequence). DNA of the CDR3: TGTGCCAGCAGTTCACCGGGACGGTGGGAAAAACTGTTTTTT. Translated, it gives CASSSPGRWEKLFF.

This clone has more than one count but fewer than ten. The chain recombines TRBV13 with TRBJ2-7; TRBD2 agrees at 13 bases. CDR1 is PRHDT, CDR2 FYEKMQ, per germline (reference sequence). V lost 4 bases and J lost 3; bases outside the gene matches: 3. The CDR3 extends over 15 amino acids. The DNA of the CDR3 is TGTGCCAGCAGCTCGACTAGCGGGGGGCGCTACGAGCAGTACTTC. Translating gives CASSSTSGGRYEQYF.

This chain links TRBV24-1 with TRBJ1-4; a weak D match, TRBD1 (6 bases). V was pared by 1 base and J by 0 bases, with 8 bases between. CDR1 and CDR2 from the germline V gene are KGHDR and SFDVKD. The CDR3 spans 16 residues. The CDR3 here is CATSDLQGTTNEKLFF. CDR3 DNA: TGTGCCACCAGTGATTTACAGGGCACAACTAATGAAAAACTGTTTTTT.